The sequence of this T cell receptor beta chain was determined in a study of cytomegalovirus exposure and HLA in healthy donors. Study information: Among the roughly 400 genotyped donors, approximately 81% were placed in the Caucasian-associated ancestry cluster.

In nominal health when sampled, donors likely had unrecorded immune exposures nonetheless. On this clone itself: Its antigen is undetermined.

Amplification used 60 Vbeta primers and 13 Jbeta primers. Clones were sequenced by immunoSEQ multiplex PCR, and TCRdb holds only the in-frame ones, with some missing. The sample has 85,000 to 130,000 clones; approximately 80% are singletons. The study's findings and limits: TCR beta sequences numbering over 15,000 were associated with HLA alleles at 0.05 false discovery rate in a later analysis. It was only CMV serostatus that was available as immune exposure information.

This CDR3 is 14 amino acids long. Looked up from germline, CDR1 is LNHDA and CDR2 is SQIVND (reference sequence). V was trimmed by 1 base and J by 3 bases, leaving 8 bases between them. This TCR came from a man aged 60 to 69 in good health and CMV-seronegative. The rearrangement uses TRBV19 and TRBJ2-3; no clear D gene. Sequencing was done on a sample of PBMCs. CDR3 sequence (DNA): TGTGCCAGTAGTATAGGTTTATATACAGATACGCAGTATTTT. This sequence encodes CASSIGLYTDTQYF. Variable domain in full (rest from reference TRBV19 and TRBJ2-3): DGGITQSPKYLFRKEGQNVTLSCEQNLNHDAMYWYRQDPGQGLRLIYYSQIVNDFQKGDIAEGYSVSREKKESFPLTVTSAQKNPTAFYLCASSIGLYTDTQYFGPGTRLTVL.